This TCR beta chain was sequenced in a study of OX40 agonist ivuxolimab in advanced cancers. Comments on this clone: The target antigen is unknown.

Profiling relied on immunoSEQ multiplex PCR, and the TCRdb table lists in-frame clones only, not all of them. Counted here are around 80,000 clones, less than 90% occurring once; the ten biggest clones make up approximately 3.1%. The study, taken as a whole, reports: At 0.1 to 3.0 mg/kg, clonal expansion of CD4+ and CD8+ blood T cells had occurred by week 6.

The sequencing used CD4+ or CD8+ T cells sorted from blood, collected in a trial of the OX40 agonist ivuxolimab. This receptor was taken from an adult with an advanced solid tumor such as melanoma, head and neck, liver or kidney cancer.

The CDR3 DNA is TGTGCCAGCAGTTCGACCGGGACAGGGAGGGCAGAGACCCAGTACTTC. Translation: CASSSTGTGRAETQYF. The rearrangement uses TRBV5-6 and TRBJ2-5; the match to TRBD1 covers 9 bases. V trimming: 5 bases; J trimming: 4 bases; junction bases outside the gene matches: 12. Germline V gene lookup returns CDR1 SGHDT and CDR2 YYEEEE. The CDR3 totals 16 residues.